A single sample is the source of the 18 T cell receptor beta chains below, sequenced in a study of blood T cell repertoires in COVID-19. The assay was immunoSEQ multiplex PCR, and TCRdb's table has in-frame clones only and misses some. There are approximately 240,000 clones in the sample; 75% to 90% occur only once, and about 3.3% lies in the top ten. The source material was PBMCs or T cells enriched from blood (not recorded which). The receptors shown here come from a woman aged 18-29 years in a cohort exposed to, infected with or recovered from COVID-19 (not recorded which).

The J gene is TRBJ1-1, the V gene TRBV27; TRBD1 matches at 7 bases. The V gene end was trimmed by 0 bases and the J gene end by 3 bases; junction bases not matched to a gene: 10. This CDR3 has 17 amino acids. Germline V gene data show CDR1 as MNHEY and CDR2 as SMNVEV (reference sequence). CDR3 DNA sequence: TGTGCCAGCAGTTTATCAGACAGGGCAGAAAGGTACACTGAAGCTTTCTTT. The encoded protein is CASSLSDRAERYTEAFF.

The gene calls are TRBV15 and TRBJ1-5; tentatively, D is TRBD1 (5 bases). Germline loops: CDR1 LNHNV, CDR2 YYDKDF (reference sequence). The V gene lost 3 bases and the J gene lost 7 bases, with 13 bases spanning the gap. The CDR3 length is 14 residues. CDR3 sequence: CATSSPSRDQPQHF. The CDR3 nucleotides are TGTGCCACCAGCAGTCCCTCGCGGGACCAGCCCCAGCATTTT.

The chain uses TRBV7-9 and TRBJ1-1, with D tentatively TRBD1 (5 bases). Between the trimmed V and J ends, which lost 3 bases and 3 bases, there was a span of 11 bases. This CDR3 is built from 14 residues. The germline V gene encodes CDR1 SEHNR and CDR2 FQNEAQ (reference sequence). CDR3 region: CASSLAAGHTEAFF. The CDR3 DNA reads as TGTGCCAGCAGCTTGGCAGCGGGGCACACTGAAGCTTTCTTT.

The CDR3 bases are TGTGCCAGCTCACCACCGGCAGGGACCTACAATGAGCAGTTCTTC. As protein: CASSPPAGTYNEQFF. The rearrangement links TRBV18 to TRBJ2-1, with a tentative D call TRBD1 (5 bases). There are 15 residues in the CDR3. V was trimmed by 0 bases and J by 2 bases, leaving 8 bases between them. Germline V lookup: CDR1 KGHSH, CDR2 LQKENI.

V and J are TRBV11-1 and TRBJ2-3; unclear D gene. V was cut by 3 bases and J by 0 bases, with 13 bases left in between. Germline CDR1 is SGHAT and CDR2 is FQDESV (reference sequence). The CDR3 is made up of 16 amino acids. The CDR3 spells CASSFGEFPSTDTQYF. Written as DNA, the CDR3 is TGTGCCAGCAGCTTCGGAGAGTTTCCTAGCACAGATACGCAGTATTTT.

The chain combines TRBV7-9 with TRBJ1-1, with D maybe TRBD1 (5 bases). Germline V gives CDR1 SEHNR, CDR2 FQNEAQ (reference sequence). V lost 1 base and J 7 bases, leaving 10 bases between the germline ends. This CDR3 is built from 13 residues. The CDR3 nucleotides read TGTGCCAGCAGCTTAGTAATTGACAGTGAAGCTTTCTTT. It is translated as CASSLVIDSEAFF.

The chain uses TRBV24-1 and TRBJ1-4; the match to TRBD1 covers 7 bases. The V and J ends lost 4 bases and 6 bases, in that order; junction bases with no gene match: 7. Germline V CDR1 and CDR2: KGHDR, SFDVKD. The CDR3 loop spans 15 amino acids. In DNA form, the CDR3 reads TGTGCCACCAGTGAGCCGACAGGGACCGATGAAAAACTGTTTTTT. Its protein is CATSEPTGTDEKLFF.

The chain combines TRBV2 with TRBJ1-1; TRBD1 aligns across 7 bases. The CDR3 is made up of 13 amino acids. With 7 bases clipped from V and 4 bases from J, the junction kept 6 bases outside the gene matches. CDR1 is SNHLY and CDR2 is FYNNEI in the germline V gene. The CDR3 region is CASTLTGSTEAFF. For the CDR3, the DNA is TGTGCCAGCACTTTGACAGGGTCCACTGAAGCTTTCTTT.

CDR3 residues: CASSPGTGGSPLHF. In nucleotides, the CDR3 is TGTGCCAGCAGCCCCGGGACAGGGGGATCACCCCTCCACTTT. The V call is TRBV3-1 (or the pseudogene TRBV3-2), the J call TRBJ1-6; 11 bases agree with TRBD1. Trimming took 4 bases from V and 10 from J; bases not matched to a gene: 3. CDR1 and CDR2 (germline): LGHDT, YNNKEL (reference sequence). The CDR3 sequence is 14 residues long.

V is TRBV10-1 and J is TRBJ2-1, with D perhaps matching TRBD2 (6 bases). The CDR3 extends over 14 amino acids. Germline CDR1 WNHNN, CDR2 SYGVQD (reference sequence). V was shortened by 4 bases and J by 4 bases, with 11 bases between the two germline ends. CDR3 sequence reads: CASSAGLDYNEQFF. CDR3 bases: TGCGCCAGCAGTGCGGGACTGGATTACAATGAGCAGTTCTTC.

This clone was recorded a few times. This chain links TRBV27 with TRBJ1-1; weak D call: TRBD1 (5 bases). Germline V gene lookup returns CDR1 MNHEY and CDR2 SMNVEV (reference sequence). The ends were cut back, 5 bases at V and 5 bases at J, with 12 bases in the middle. The CDR3 runs 13 residues. CDR3 loop: CASSTRGGTEAFF. In DNA form, the CDR3 reads TGTGCCAGCAGTACCCGGGGGGGGACTGAAGCTTTCTTT.

The chain uses TRBV5-5 and TRBJ1-5; tentative D call: TRBD1 (6 bases). Trimming removed 0 bases at V and 5 bases at J, with 9 bases between. The germline V gene encodes CDR1 SGHKS and CDR2 YYEKEE (reference sequence). The CDR3 runs to 14 residues. The CDR3 loop reads CASSLDRVDQPQHF. Here the CDR3 DNA reads TGTGCCAGCAGCTTGGACAGGGTAGATCAGCCCCAGCATTTT.

V gene TRBV29-1 combines with J gene TRBJ2-7; 9 bases agree with TRBD2. From germline, CDR1 is SQVTM and CDR2 ANQGSEA. The CDR3 sequence is 13 residues long. The V gene end was trimmed by 6 bases and the J gene end by 6 bases; junction bases not matched to a gene: 9. DNA for the CDR3: TGCAGCGTACAACGGTTAGCGGGAGTCGAGCAGTACTTC. This gives the protein CSVQRLAGVEQYF.

The CDR3 nucleotides read TGTGCCAGCAGTGACGCAGGGGCGATCAGCTATGGCTACACCTTC. It encodes CASSDAGAISYGYTF. V and J are TRBV2 and TRBJ1-2, with a possible D match to TRBD1 (6 bases). The CDR3 consists of 15 residues. Per germline, CDR1 SNHLY and CDR2 FYNNEI. V lost 3 bases and J lost 4, with 15 bases in between.

The rearrangement joins TRBV5-6 to TRBJ1-5; perhaps TRBD1 as D (6 bases). The CDR3 totals 13 residues. Germline V gene lookup returns CDR1 SGHDT and CDR2 YYEEEE. Trimming took off 4 bases at V and 6 bases at J, with 11 bases between the two ends. CDR3 loop: CASSRGRGQPQHF. The CDR3 DNA follows: TGTGCCAGCAGCAGGGGGAGGGGTCAGCCCCAGCATTTT.

This rearrangement joins TRBV29-1 to TRBJ2-5, with 10 nucleotides matching TRBD2. The length of the CDR3 is 13 residues. The J segment lost 5 bases and the V segment lost 6 bases, leaving 6 bases of the junction unmatched. The germline V gene has CDR1 SQVTM and CDR2 ANQGSEA. CDR3 sequence reads: CSVGLAEGETQYF. The CDR3 DNA reads TGCAGCGTCGGACTAGCGGAGGGGGAGACCCAGTACTTC.

The CDR3 reads CSAGLASRNEQFF. CDR3 DNA sequence: TGCAGCGCGGGTCTAGCGTCAAGAAATGAGCAGTTCTTC. V and J are TRBV29-1 and TRBJ2-1; D possibly corresponds to TRBD2 (6 bases). The CDR3 loop spans 13 amino acids. V dropped 7 bases and J dropped 7 bases, with 17 bases sitting between them. Germline CDR1 reads SQVTM; CDR2 reads ANQGSEA.

The chain links TRBV4-1 to TRBJ2-5; 12 positions match TRBD2. V dropped 1 base and J dropped 0; count of bases not matched to a gene: 3. The germline gives CDR1 MGHRA, CDR2 YSYEKL. The CDR3 consists of 17 residues. CDR3 sequence reads: CASSQGGTSGYQETQYF. For the CDR3, the DNA is TGCGCCAGCAGCCAAGGTGGGACTAGCGGGTACCAAGAGACCCAGTACTTC.